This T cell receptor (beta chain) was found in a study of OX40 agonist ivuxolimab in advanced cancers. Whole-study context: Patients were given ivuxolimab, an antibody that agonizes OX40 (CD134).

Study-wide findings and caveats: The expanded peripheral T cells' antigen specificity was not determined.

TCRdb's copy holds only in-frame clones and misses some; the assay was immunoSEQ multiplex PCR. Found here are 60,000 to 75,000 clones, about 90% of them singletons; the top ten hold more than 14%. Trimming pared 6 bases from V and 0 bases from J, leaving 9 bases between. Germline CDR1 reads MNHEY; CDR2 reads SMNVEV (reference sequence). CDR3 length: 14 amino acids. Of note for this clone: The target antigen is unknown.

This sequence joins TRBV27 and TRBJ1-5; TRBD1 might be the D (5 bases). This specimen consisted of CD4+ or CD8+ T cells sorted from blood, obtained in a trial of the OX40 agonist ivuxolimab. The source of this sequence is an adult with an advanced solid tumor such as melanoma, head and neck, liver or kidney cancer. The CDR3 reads CASSSQGSNQPQHF. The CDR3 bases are TGTGCCAGCAGCTCCCAGGGTAGCAATCAGCCCCAGCATTTT.